This T cell receptor (beta chain) was identified during a study of blood T cell repertoires in COVID-19. Study overall: The United States, Italy and Spain provided the acute and convalescent COVID-19 samples. Nucleic acid was either cDNA or gDNA, and it came from T cells, B-cell-depleted T cells, or PBMCs.

As processed by the authors: Estimation of nucleated cell counts was performed using reference gene primer amplification. Measured with immunoSEQ multiplex PCR; TCRdb has only the in-frame clones, and not every one. Clonal size and the V and J genes are those of that table, whereas D and trimming came from the DNA. The sample contains some 200,000 clones, around 88% of which appear only once. This clone was counted only a few times. Other DNA sequences in this specimen translate into the identical CDR3. Per the germline V gene, CDR1 is SNHLY and CDR2 is FYNNEI. The J segment lost 7 bases and the V segment lost 5 bases, leaving 0 bases of the junction unmatched. The CDR3 spans 12 residues.

This rearrangement joins TRBV2 to TRBJ1-4; 8 bases align to TRBD1. The sequencing sample was made of peripheral blood. The sequence derives from a man younger than 30 with active or convalescent COVID-19. The CDR3 nucleotides are TGTGCCAGCAGTACAGGGGGTGAAAAACTGTTTTTT. This sequence encodes CASSTGGEKLFF.